The clone carrying this T cell receptor beta chain was detected many times. The target antigen is unknown. These data originate in a study of CD8 T cells in ankylosing spondylitis. Whole-study results and caveats: Ankylosing spondylitis blood seemed to carry a telltale TCR beta motif made of under ten highly homologous variants.

TCRdb analysed the 5' RACE reads with MiXCR anew, one entry per CDR3 protein. The data contain about 200,000 distinct CDR3 sequences, more than 5.5% of them singletons. Germline assignment: CDR1 SNHLY and CDR2 FYNNEI. The CDR3 sequence is 16 residues long. Between the trimmed V and J ends, which lost 4 bases and 2 bases, there was a span of 18 bases. Material for sequencing was blood, either unsorted or a sorted T cell fraction (not recorded which). The chain recombines TRBV2 with TRBJ2-7; either TRBD1 or TRBD2 may supply D (5 bases each). The sequence was obtained from a male donor with ankylosing spondylitis. The CDR3 DNA sequence: TGTGCCAGCAGTGGTTGGACCCGGGACCGAACCTACGAGCAGTACTTC. Amino acid sequence: CASSGWTRDRTYEQYF.